Each of the 13 T cell receptor beta chains below was sequenced from the same sample in a study of identical twins (dated by TCRdb to the mid-2010s). The receptor library was made with 5' RACE. The sample was run on an Illumina HiSeq 2000. Through fastp at Q25 and MiXCR, TCRdb rebuilt clones from the public reads, retaining in-frame beta chains. One record per CDR3 amino acid sequence lists the most common genes and DNA. This sample lists around 250,000 distinct CDR3 sequences; about 12% were detected once. 4% of the sample is taken by the ten largest. This sample was also put to use in a study of yellow fever vaccine responses in identical twins.

The specimen sequenced was memory (CD45RO+) T cells sorted from blood. The sample's cell subset or site label, in plain terms: CD45RO+ enriched T cells. All receptors derive from a woman between 18 and 30 years old in good health.

The chain has TRBV6-2 or TRBV6-3 and TRBJ2-1; TRBD1 matches at 10 bases. Germline assignment: CDR1 MNHEY and CDR2 SVGEGT. The CDR3 is made up of 14 amino acids. V shed 6 bases and J 6 bases; nucleotides not matched to a gene: 5. Written as DNA, the CDR3 is TGTGCCAGCAGCCTGGGACAGGGGATCAATGAGCAGTTCTTC. Translation gives CASSLGQGINEQFF.

The chain links TRBV30 to TRBJ2-5; TRBD2 matches 10 bases. The CDR3 loop spans 15 amino acids. From germline, CDR1 is GTSNPN and CDR2 SVGIG (reference sequence). V lost 2 bases to trimming and J lost 4 bases; unmatched junction nucleotides: 7. CDR3 sequence: CAWSPRLAGLETQYF. As DNA, the CDR3 is TGTGCCTGGAGTCCAAGACTAGCGGGCCTAGAGACCCAGTACTTC.

The V gene is TRBV12-3 or TRBV12-4, the J gene TRBJ2-1; no firm D call. The V and J ends lost 0 bases and 9 bases respectively, with 6 bases between them. CDR3 length equals 12 residues. CDR3 protein: CASSLAWGEQFF. For the CDR3, the DNA is TGTGCCAGCAGTTTAGCCTGGGGTGAGCAGTTCTTC.

This sequence joins TRBV27 and TRBJ2-7; a possible D gene is TRBD1 (6 bases). This CDR3 spans 13 amino acids. V shed 4 bases and J shed 2 bases, with 9 bases lying between them. Germline lookup yields CDR1 MNHEY and CDR2 SMNVEV (reference sequence). CDR3 bases: TGTGCCAGCAGTTACAGGGACCCCTACGAGCAGTACTTC. Protein sequence: CASSYRDPYEQYF.

In this sample, this clonotype turned up a few times. The CDR3 DNA reads as TGTGCCAGCAGTACAGGACAGAGAAACATTCAGTACTTC. Encoded protein: CASSTGQRNIQYF. This chain uses TRBV27 with TRBJ2-4; tentative D call: TRBD1 (6 bases). The length of the CDR3 is 13 residues. Trimming stripped 5 bases from V and 6 bases from J, with 11 bases between. Germline V CDR1 and CDR2: MNHEY, SMNVEV (reference sequence).

The V and J genes are TRBV3-1 and TRBJ2-1; D remains ambiguous. V shed 4 bases and J shed 0 bases, with 4 bases lying between them. There are 13 residues in the CDR3. In germline, CDR1 is LGHDT, CDR2 YNNKEL (reference sequence). The CDR3 protein is CASSPSSYNEQFF. Written as DNA, the CDR3 is TGTGCCAGCAGCCCGAGCTCCTACAATGAGCAGTTCTTC.

This clonotype was recorded many times. The chain has TRBV7-9 and TRBJ2-3; 7 positions agree with TRBD2. The CDR3 is made up of 16 amino acids. The V gene end was trimmed by 1 base and the J gene end by 2 bases; junction bases not matched to a gene: 6. Looked up from germline, CDR1 is SEHNR and CDR2 is FQNEAQ (reference sequence). The CDR3 protein is CASSLDGGRPTDTQYF. In DNA form, the CDR3 reads TGTGCCAGCAGCTTAGATGGCGGGAGACCCACAGATACGCAGTATTTT.

This clonotype has a single count. This chain connects TRBV6-1 to TRBJ2-7, with D possibly being TRBD2 (5 bases). Germline V gene sequence: CDR1 MNHNS, CDR2 SASEGT. Trimming cost V 1 base and J 9 bases, with 16 bases left between them. CDR3 size: 14 residues. CDR3 in DNA: TGTGCCAGCAGTGAAGGGTCGGCGAGAGAGGGGCAGTACTTC. It specifies CASSEGSAREGQYF.

The gene calls are TRBV7-2 and TRBJ2-7; either TRBD1 or TRBD2 may supply D (5 bases each). Trimming took 5 bases from V and 3 from J, leaving 17 bases between them. The length of the CDR3 is 15 residues. The germline gives CDR1 SGHTA, CDR2 FQGNSA. CDR3 sequence: CASSALSGTYYEQYF. The CDR3 nucleotides read TGTGCCAGCAGCGCCTTATCCGGGACCTACTACGAGCAGTACTTC.

This clonotype was seen more than once but under ten times. V gene TRBV29-1 combines with J gene TRBJ2-2; a possible D gene is TRBD1 (6 bases). CDR1 is SQVTM and CDR2 is ANQGSEA in the germline V gene. The ends were cut back, 6 bases at V and 1 base at J, with 15 bases in the middle. The CDR3 length is 15 residues. CDR3 DNA sequence: TGCAGCGTGCGCCTGGGACACAAGAACACCGGGGAGCTGTTTTTT. Translating gives CSVRLGHKNTGELFF.

J is TRBJ2-7 and V is TRBV5-6; D not resolved. Germline-derived CDR1 and CDR2 are SGHDT and YYEEEE. The CDR3 length is 14 residues. Trimming cost V 0 bases and J 0 bases, with 7 bases left between them. The CDR3 here is CASSLGAPSYEQYF. The CDR3 coding sequence is TGTGCCAGCAGCTTGGGAGCACCCTCCTACGAGCAGTACTTC.

J is TRBJ1-1 and V is TRBV11-2; D remains ambiguous. Trimming shortened V by 5 bases and J by 1 base, and 8 bases separated the two germline ends. The V gene's germline CDR1 is SGHAT and CDR2 FQNNGV. The CDR3 consists of 13 residues. Here the CDR3 DNA reads TGTGCCAGCAGCCGTACTCCGAACACTGAAGCTTTCTTT. Translation: CASSRTPNTEAFF.

This clonotype was picked up a small number of times. V and J are TRBV7-2 and TRBJ2-2, with 9 positions matching TRBD1. In germline, CDR1 is SGHTA, CDR2 FQGNSA. The CDR3 loop spans 14 amino acids. V lost 3 bases and J lost 8; bases outside the gene matches: 4. The CDR3 DNA reads TGTGCCAGCAGCTTGGACAGGGGAAGAGGGGAGCTGTTTTTT. Translation: CASSLDRGRGELFF. Full variable domain (outside the CDR3, taken from reference TRBV7-2 and TRBJ2-2): GAGVSQSPSNKVTEKGKDVELRCDPISGHTALYWYRQSLGQGLEFLIYFQGNSAPDKSGLPSDRFSAERTGGSVSTLTIQRTQQEDSAVYLCASSLDRGRGELFFGEGSRLTVL.